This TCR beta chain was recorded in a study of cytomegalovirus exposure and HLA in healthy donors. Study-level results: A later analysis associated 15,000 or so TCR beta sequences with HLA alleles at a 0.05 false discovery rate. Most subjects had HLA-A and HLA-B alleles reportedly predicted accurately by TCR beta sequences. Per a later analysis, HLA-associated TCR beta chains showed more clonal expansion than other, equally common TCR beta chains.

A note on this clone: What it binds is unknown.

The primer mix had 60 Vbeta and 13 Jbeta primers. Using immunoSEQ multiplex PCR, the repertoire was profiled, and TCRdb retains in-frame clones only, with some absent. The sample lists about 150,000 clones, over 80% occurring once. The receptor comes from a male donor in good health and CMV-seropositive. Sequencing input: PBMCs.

CDR3 amino acids: CASSLTETSGTTNEQFF. The CDR3 nucleotides are TGTGCCAGCAGCTTAACTGAGACTAGCGGGACTACCAATGAGCAGTTCTTC. The chain carries TRBV11-2 and TRBJ2-1; 11 nucleotides align to TRBD2. Losses at the gene ends were 2 bases for V and 6 bases for J; bases not matched to a gene: 9. Germline-derived CDR1 and CDR2 are SGHAT and FQNNGV. The CDR3 spans 17 residues.